These 27 T cell receptor beta chains came from one sample sequenced in a study of T-cell reconstitution after alpha-beta-depleted transplantation in children. The TCRbeta library incorporated unique molecular identifiers. TCRdb recomputed calls from the PCR reads with MiXCR, one row per CDR3 protein. The sample records around 380,000 distinct CDR3 sequences, roughly 10% being singletons. Sequencing was performed on PBMCs from the stem cell graft donor, taken from the stem cell graft. These receptors came from a human donor who donated a stem cell graft to a child with acute myeloid leukemia.

J is TRBJ2-3 and V is TRBV12-3 or TRBV12-4, with TRBD1 identical over 8 bases. Trimming cost V 7 bases and J 0 bases; bases outside gene matches: 9. The CDR3 length is 16 residues. CDR3 loop: CASNLQGAKSTDTQYF. Here the CDR3 DNA reads TGTGCCAGCAACCTGCAGGGGGCGAAGAGCACAGATACGCAGTATTTT.

The rearrangement uses TRBV9 and TRBJ2-3; 10 bases line up with TRBD1. Germline-derived CDR1 and CDR2 are SGDLS and YYNGEE. Trimming cost V 4 bases and J 5 bases; bases outside gene matches: 10. CDR3 size: 16 residues. As DNA, the CDR3 is TGTGCCAGCAGCAGACAGGGGGCGCGGGCGAGAGATACGCAGTATTTT. Translation gives CASSRQGARARDTQYF.

CDR3 nucleotide sequence: TGTGCCAGCAGCCCGGTGGACCCGCACAATGAGCAGTTCTTC. Translated, it gives CASSPVDPHNEQFF. The chain joins TRBV2 to TRBJ2-1; D is uncertain. CDR1 is SNHLY, CDR2 FYNNEI, per germline. V was cut by 6 bases and J by 5 bases, with 14 bases left in between. The length of the CDR3 is 14 residues.

This clonotype has a count of ten or more. CDR3 DNA sequence: TGCAGTGCTAGTGACGGAAACCAAGAGACCCAGTACTTC. This codes for CSASDGNQETQYF. The chain carries TRBV20-1 and TRBJ2-5; D is unclear. The germline V gene encodes CDR1 DFQATT and CDR2 SNEGSKA (reference sequence). Deletions cut 3 bases from V and 0 bases from J, with 8 bases between. CDR3 length: 13 residues.

The chain employs TRBV5-1 and TRBJ2-3; D not certain. This CDR3 has 13 residues. With 4 bases removed from V and 2 bases from J, the gap between germline ends came to 8 bases. Germline assignment: CDR1 SGHRS and CDR2 YFSETQ. CDR3 sequence: CASSAYTTDTQYF. CDR3 nucleotides: TGCGCCAGCAGCGCCTATACCACAGATACGCAGTATTTT.

The V and J genes are TRBV20-1 and TRBJ2-7; weak D call: TRBD2 (6 bases). Germline V gene lookup returns CDR1 DFQATT and CDR2 SNEGSKA (reference sequence). The CDR3 runs to 13 residues. Trimming shortened V by 0 bases and J by 6 bases, and 12 bases separated the two germline ends. The CDR3: CSARDAIGGEQYV. The DNA of the CDR3 is TGCAGTGCTAGAGACGCGATCGGGGGCGAGCAGTACGTC.

This clonotype was picked up a small number of times. The chain is built from TRBV12-3 or TRBV12-4 and TRBJ1-5; 9 bases fit TRBD1. The junction had 3 bases not matched to a gene; V was cut back by 1 base and J by 5 bases. This CDR3 is 15 amino acids long. In DNA, the CDR3 is TGTGCCAGCAGTTTAGGGACAGGGGATGATCAGCCCCAGCATTTT. Its protein product is CASSLGTGDDQPQHF.

This chain joins TRBV20-1 and TRBJ2-3; D ambiguous. The V end lost 3 bases, the J end lost 2 bases, and 12 bases lay between the germline ends. The germline CDR1 and CDR2 sequences are DFQATT and SNEGSKA (reference sequence). The CDR3 has 14 residues. CDR3 sequence (DNA): TGCAGTGCTAGGAGCCTAGAGGCCACAGATACGCAGTATTTT. Protein: CSARSLEATDTQYF.

This clonotype was counted only a few times. The J gene is TRBJ2-1, the V gene TRBV7-2; 9 bases are a match to TRBD2. Per the germline V gene, CDR1 is SGHTA and CDR2 is FQGNSA. There are 15 residues in the CDR3. Trimming at V came to 5 bases and at J to 6 bases, leaving 8 bases not matched to a gene. CDR3 DNA sequence: TGTGCCAGCAGCAGGCGGGGGGGCCTTGGCAATGAGCAGTTCTTC. Protein: CASSRRGGLGNEQFF.

This rearrangement joins TRBV10-2 to TRBJ1-5, with D perhaps matching TRBD1 (6 bases). CDR1 is WSHSY, CDR2 SAAADI, per germline. CDR3 size: 14 residues. The germline V and J ends were trimmed by 8 bases and 7 bases, with 18 bases remaining between them. The CDR3 nucleotides read TGCGCCAGCCGACTTACAGGGTCGGGACAGCCCCAGCATTTT. This sequence encodes CASRLTGSGQPQHF.

This clonotype was detected many times. The chain has TRBV12-3 or TRBV12-4 and TRBJ2-3, with no clear D. The ends were cut back, 6 bases at V and 0 bases at J, with 4 bases in the middle. CDR3 size: 12 residues. The CDR3 reads CASRTSTDTQYF. The CDR3 region has the DNA TGTGCCAGCAGGACTAGCACAGATACGCAGTATTTT.

The chain uses TRBV12-3 or TRBV12-4 and TRBJ2-7; D not certain. This CDR3 is 13 amino acids long. CDR3 bases: TGTGCCACCAGTTTCCGGCTATCCTCCGAGCAGTACGTC. Residues: CATSFRLSSEQYV.

This clonotype was recorded a few times. The CDR3 region has the DNA TGCGCCAGCAGCTCTGGACCGTCGAACACTGAAGCTTTCTTT. Translation: CASSSGPSNTEAFF. The chain uses TRBV5-1 and TRBJ1-1; no definite D call. From germline, CDR1 is SGHRS and CDR2 YFSETQ. This CDR3 has 14 residues. With 3 bases removed from V and 1 base from J, the gap between germline ends came to 10 bases.

The V and J genes are TRBV18 and TRBJ1-1; perhaps TRBD1 as D (6 bases). The V and J ends lost 0 bases and 5 bases respectively, with 13 bases between them. Germline assignment: CDR1 KGHSH and CDR2 LQKENI. The CDR3 loop spans 15 amino acids. CDR3 loop: CASSPPGGRQTEAFF. CDR3 coding DNA: TGTGCCAGCTCACCACCGGGGGGCCGGCAAACTGAAGCTTTCTTT.

This clonotype was seen a handful of times. The chain employs TRBV11-2 and TRBJ2-1; 15 nucleotides match TRBD2. After removal of 5 bases from V and 9 bases from J, the junction contained 2 bases not matched to a gene. The CDR3 has 14 residues. CDR1 SGHAT and CDR2 FQNNGV come from the germline V gene. The CDR3 DNA is TGTGCCAGCAGCGGACTAGCGGGAGGGGGTGAGCAGTTCTTC. Protein sequence: CASSGLAGGGEQFF. Using reference TRBV11-2 and TRBJ2-1 for the parts outside the CDR3, the full variable domain is EAGVAQSPRYKIIEKRQSVAFWCNPISGHATLYWYQQILGQGPKLLIQFQNNGVVDDSQLPKDRFSAERLKGVDSTLKIQPAKLEDSAVYLCASSGLAGGGEQFFGPGTRLTVL.

This clonotype was counted ten times or more. The chain couples TRBV20-1 to TRBJ2-5, with 10 positions matching TRBD2. CDR3 size: 13 residues. Germline loops: CDR1 DFQATT, CDR2 SNEGSKA (reference sequence). J gave up 1 base and V 6 bases, and 2 bases lay outside the gene matches. The CDR3 reads CSARTSGQETQYF. CDR3 sequence (DNA): TGCAGTGCCAGGACTAGCGGCCAAGAGACCCAGTACTTC.

The rearrangement uses TRBV29-1 and TRBJ2-1; 7 bases line up with TRBD2. Germline CDR1 and CDR2: SQVTM and ANQGSEA. The ends lost 4 bases at V and 12 bases at J; junction bases unmatched: 3. The CDR3 sequence is 10 residues long. CDR3 residues: CSVGGEGQFF. CDR3 coding DNA: TGCAGCGTTGGGGGGGAGGGGCAGTTCTTC.

This clonotype was recorded a few times. V usage is TRBV11-1 and J usage is TRBJ2-4; 13 bases fit TRBD2. The germline gives CDR1 SGHAT, CDR2 FQDESV (reference sequence). The V and J ends lost 5 bases and 1 base, in that order; junction bases with no gene match: 2. The CDR3 is 16 residues long. In DNA, the CDR3 is TGTGCCAGCAGCCGGACTAGCGGGGGTGCCAAAAACATTCAGTACTTC. Amino acids: CASSRTSGGAKNIQYF.

V is TRBV9 and J is TRBJ2-6; maybe TRBD2 (6 bases). Germline V gene lookup returns CDR1 SGDLS and CDR2 YYNGEE. This CDR3 contains 16 residues. With 0 bases removed from V and 4 bases from J, the gap between germline ends came to 11 bases. The CDR3 DNA is TGTGCCAGCAGCGTAGGATCGGGGGTCGGGGCCAACGTCCTGACTTTC. As protein: CASSVGSGVGANVLTF. Variable domain in full (rest from reference TRBV9 and TRBJ2-6): DSGVTQTPKHLITATGQRVTLRCSPRSGDLSVYWYQQSLDQGLQFLIQYYNGEERAKGNILERFSAQQFPDLHSELNLSSLELGDSALYFCASSVGSGVGANVLTFGAGSRLTVL.

At least ten counts were recorded for this clonotype. This chain links TRBV12-3 or TRBV12-4 with TRBJ1-5; D may be TRBD1 (5 bases). CDR3 size: 13 residues. Trimming removed 3 bases at V and 6 bases at J, with 9 bases between. The CDR3 sequence is CASSFQGVQPQHF. The CDR3 DNA reads TGTGCCAGCAGTTTTCAAGGGGTTCAGCCCCAGCATTTT.

The sample holds many counts of this clonotype. V is TRBV29-1 and J is TRBJ2-5, with TRBD2 identical over 7 bases. The length of the CDR3 is 13 residues. Germline assignment: CDR1 SQVTM and CDR2 ANQGSEA. Unmatched junction bases numbered 2, after V lost 2 bases and J lost 2 bases. CDR3: CSVERLAQETQYF. CDR3 nucleotide sequence: TGCAGCGTTGAAAGACTAGCTCAAGAGACCCAGTACTTC.

The V and J genes are TRBV7-3 and TRBJ2-1, with D perhaps TRBD2 (5 bases). CDR3 length equals 12 residues. The germline V gene encodes CDR1 SGHTA and CDR2 FQGTGA. Trimming took 5 bases from V and 9 from J, leaving 11 bases between them. CDR3 coding DNA: TGTGCCAGCAGCCCGGGCGCGGGTGAGCAGTTCTTC. Amino acid sequence: CASSPGAGEQFF. The variable domain in full, completed from reference TRBV7-3 and TRBJ2-1, reads GAGVSQTPSNKVTEKGKYVELRCDPISGHTALYWYRQSLGQGPEFLIYFQGTGAADDSGLPNDRFFAVRPEGSVSTLKIQRTERGDSAVYLCASSPGAGEQFFGPGTRLTVL.

This clonotype has just a few counts. Relative to the germline gene, one junction end is altered; a read error may explain this. The CDR3 region has the DNA TGCAGTGCCAGAGGGGCGGGAGGGAGCACAGATACGCAGTATTTT. This encodes CSARGAGGSTDTQYF. The chain carries TRBV20-1 and TRBJ2-3; 9 bases fit TRBD2. The CDR3 sequence is 15 residues long. From germline, CDR1 is DFQATT and CDR2 SNEGSKA (reference sequence).

The genes are TRBV2 and TRBJ2-5; no clear D gene. Germline lookup yields CDR1 SNHLY and CDR2 FYNNEI. V lost 8 bases and J 5 bases, leaving 12 bases between the germline ends. This CDR3 has 12 amino acids. The CDR3 bases are TGTGCCAGCGGGTATACCCGGGAGACCCAGTACTTC. This translates into CASGYTRETQYF. Together with reference TRBV2 and TRBJ2-5, the CDR3 gives the full variable domain: EPEVTQTPSHQVTQMGQEVILRCVPISNHLYFYWYRQILGQKVEFLVSFYNNEISEKSEIFDDQFSVERPDGSNFTLKIRSTKLEDSAMYFCASGYTRETQYFGPGTRLLVL.

The rearrangement joins TRBV6-5 to TRBJ2-1, with TRBD2 identical over 9 bases. V shed 3 bases and J 5 bases; nucleotides not matched to a gene: 5. This CDR3 region has 15 residues. Germline CDR1 is MNHEY and CDR2 is SVGAGI. Here the CDR3 DNA reads TGTGCCAGCAGTTATTGGACTAGCGAACACAATGAGCAGTTCTTC. Its protein product is CASSYWTSEHNEQFF.

There are many counts of this clonotype. The chain couples TRBV6-1 to TRBJ1-4, with TRBD1 as a possible D gene (6 bases). From germline, CDR1 is MNHNS and CDR2 SASEGT. Trimming left V 10 bases short and J 2 bases short, with 17 bases between. The CDR3 spans 15 residues. CDR3 sequence (DNA): TGTGCCACCAGGGACACCGGGGACACTAATGAAAAACTGTTTTTT. It is translated as CATRDTGDTNEKLFF.

V usage is TRBV20-1 and J usage is TRBJ2-1; a possible D gene is TRBD2 (5 bases). This CDR3 contains 12 residues. Germline assignment: CDR1 DFQATT and CDR2 SNEGSKA (reference sequence). The V gene lost 4 bases and the J gene lost 6 bases, with 10 bases spanning the gap. This chain's CDR3 is CSAMDWANEQFF. DNA for the CDR3: TGCAGTGCTATGGACTGGGCCAATGAGCAGTTCTTC.